This T cell receptor beta chain was recovered during a study of CD8 T cells in ankylosing spondylitis. The study's findings and limits: Matched ankylosing spondylitis synovial fluid reportedly showed significant enrichment of disease-linked clones. There was a TCR beta motif, made of eight highly homologous variants, that appeared characteristic of ankylosing spondylitis blood.

Between the trimmed V and J ends, which lost 10 bases and 8 bases, there was a span of 9 bases. The CDR3 contains 10 residues. Molecular-barcoded quantitative 5'-RACE produced these TCR beta libraries. MiXCR was run by TCRdb on the 5' RACE reads, yielding one entry per CDR3 protein. The repertoire holds about 540,000 distinct CDR3 sequences, with about 13% as singletons. This clonotype was seen only a few times. Its antigen remains unknown. Sequenced material: blood, either unsorted or a sorted T cell fraction (not recorded which). The sequence was collected from a male donor with ankylosing spondylitis. The chain combines TRBV12-3 or TRBV12-4 with TRBJ2-1; D gene unclear. CDR3 bases: TGTGCCATACTTCGCGATGAGCAGTTCTTC. Protein: CAILRDEQFF.